Each of the 26 T cell receptor beta chains below was sequenced from the same sample in a study of T-cell reconstitution after alpha-beta-depleted transplantation in children. The authors prepared the TCRbeta library with unique molecular identifiers. TCRdb reprocessed the PCR reads with MiXCR, giving one entry per CDR3 protein. The sample consists of around 960,000 distinct CDR3 sequences, roughly 29% of them appearing once. This specimen consisted of PBMCs, mostly from graft donor cells, obtained 360 days after TCRalphabeta/CD19-depleted stem cell transplant. The source is a boy less than two years old who had a stem cell transplant for SCID, so the T cells may come from the graft donor.

CDR3 sequence: CASSVGQNYGYTF. CDR3 DNA sequence: TGTGCCAGCAGCGTAGGACAAAACTATGGCTACACCTTC. The chain combines TRBV9 with TRBJ1-2; no clear D gene. V lost 0 bases and J lost 2, with 5 bases in between. This CDR3 spans 13 amino acids. Germline loops: CDR1 SGDLS, CDR2 YYNGEE.

The genes are TRBV12-3 or TRBV12-4 and TRBJ2-7; TRBD1 matches 10 bases. The CDR3 is 17 residues long. V lost 5 bases and J lost 1; bases outside the gene matches: 11. CDR3 in amino acids: CASSRKHGTGVSYEQYF. The CDR3 nucleotides are TGTGCCAGCAGTCGTAAACACGGGACAGGGGTTTCCTACGAGCAGTACTTC.

The rearrangement joins TRBV28 to TRBJ1-2; D not certain. CDR1 and CDR2 from the germline V gene are MDHEN and SYDVKM. The CDR3 is made up of 16 amino acids. With 6 bases removed from V and 1 base from J, the gap between germline ends came to 18 bases. Here the CDR3 DNA reads TGTGCCAGCAGAGCTCCGAGGAATCCCCTTAACTATGGCTACACCTTC. This translates into CASRAPRNPLNYGYTF.

This clonotype was seen a handful of times. V and J are TRBV15 and TRBJ2-2; D gene unclear. This CDR3 spans 16 amino acids. In germline, CDR1 is LNHNV, CDR2 YYDKDF (reference sequence). V lost 0 bases and J lost 4, with 12 bases in between. The DNA of the CDR3 is TGTGCCACCAGCAGAGATCTCGTAACGGGCACCGGGGAGCTGTTTTTT. It yields the protein CATSRDLVTGTGELFF.

This chain uses TRBV4-3 with TRBJ1-4, with D unresolved. V lost 5 bases, J lost 3 bases, and 13 bases lay in between. Germline loops: CDR1 LGHNA, CDR2 YSLEER. The CDR3 loop spans 15 amino acids. CDR3 residues: CASSSGHIPNEKLFF. In DNA form, the CDR3 reads TGCGCCAGCAGCTCTGGGCACATTCCTAATGAAAAACTGTTTTTT.

This clonotype has more than one count but fewer than ten. The chain combines TRBV29-1 with TRBJ2-3; a weak D match, TRBD1 (5 bases). The germline V gene encodes CDR1 SQVTM and CDR2 ANQGSEA. V shed 4 bases and J shed 0 bases, with 11 bases lying between them. The CDR3 has 14 amino acids. CDR3 DNA: TGCAGCGTTGTCGGTGGGGCCAGCACAGATACGCAGTATTTT. It translates to CSVVGGASTDTQYF.

This clonotype was detected only a few times. V is TRBV6-1 and J is TRBJ2-5; 9 bases align to TRBD2. The germline V gene has CDR1 MNHNS and CDR2 SASEGT. The CDR3 spans 17 residues. Trimming removed 5 bases from V and 3 bases from J; junction bases left unmatched: 13. CDR3 amino acids: CASSPQASGALKETQYF. As DNA, the CDR3 is TGTGCCAGCAGTCCCCAAGCTAGCGGGGCGTTAAAAGAGACCCAGTACTTC.

The chain carries TRBV5-1 and TRBJ2-3, with 9 bases matching TRBD1. J was trimmed by 4 bases and V by 4 bases; bases with no gene match: 10. From germline, CDR1 is SGHRS and CDR2 YFSETQ. The CDR3 consists of 16 residues. As DNA, the CDR3 is TGCGCCAGCAGCCCAATACAGGGGGCAGATCCAGATACGCAGTATTTT. Translation gives CASSPIQGADPDTQYF.

This clonotype came up many times. The V and J genes are TRBV5-1 and TRBJ1-1; D may be TRBD1 (5 bases). Germline CDR1 reads SGHRS; CDR2 reads YFSETQ. Trimming took 7 bases from V and 1 from J, leaving 14 bases between them. CDR3 length: 14 amino acids. The CDR3 sequence is CASSLGVSNTEAFF. The CDR3, as DNA: TGCGCCAGCTCCTTAGGGGTTTCGAACACTGAAGCTTTCTTT.

This clonotype was detected many times. Its ends do not fully match the called genes, so a read error is possible. V and J are TRBV12-3 or TRBV12-4 and TRBJ2-5; D is perhaps TRBD1 (6 bases). The CDR3 covers 13 residues. The CDR3 DNA reads TGTGCCAGCAGCTTAGTCAGGGGAGAGACCCAGTACTTC. Translated, it gives CASSLVRGETQYF.

V is TRBV6-2 or TRBV6-3 and J is TRBJ2-3; D is ambiguous. This CDR3 region has 15 residues. Germline V lookup: CDR1 MNHEY, CDR2 SVGEGT. Deletions cut 4 bases from V and 2 bases from J, with 13 bases between. CDR3 protein: CASSSRPSYTDTQYF. CDR3 DNA: TGTGCCAGCAGTTCCCGACCGAGTTACACAGATACGCAGTATTTT.

This chain links TRBV6-1 with TRBJ2-1; TRBD2 aligns across 8 bases. CDR3 length equals 15 residues. The V gene's germline CDR1 is MNHNS and CDR2 SASEGT. V lost 7 bases to trimming and J lost 5 bases; unmatched junction nucleotides: 10. The CDR3 loop reads CASTARQRGNNEQFF. CDR3 sequence (DNA): TGTGCCAGCACCGCGCGACAGCGGGGGAACAATGAGCAGTTCTTC.

For this clonotype: One end of the junction fails to match germline, which may point to a read error. This chain links TRBV5-1 with TRBJ1-1, with a possible D match to TRBD1 (6 bases). The germline CDR1 and CDR2 sequences are SGHRS and YFSETQ. This CDR3 spans 11 amino acids. CDR3: CASSLAGQPHF. DNA of the CDR3: TGCGCCAGCAGCTTGGCAGGACAGCCCCACTTT.

V usage is TRBV29-1 and J usage is TRBJ2-2, with 9 bases matching TRBD1. Losses at the gene ends were 7 bases for V and 2 bases for J; bases not matched to a gene: 5. Germline V CDR1 and CDR2: SQVTM, ANQGSEA. The CDR3 extends over 14 amino acids. This CDR3 is CSAHRGPNTGELFF. The CDR3 coding sequence is TGCAGCGCACACAGGGGGCCCAACACCGGGGAGCTGTTTTTT.

In its sample, this clonotype was seen a few times. The V gene is TRBV20-1, the J gene TRBJ2-7, with TRBD1 matching over 11 bases. The CDR3 spans 14 residues. Germline V gene lookup returns CDR1 DFQATT and CDR2 SNEGSKA (reference sequence). J gave up 4 bases and V 0 bases, and 2 bases lay outside the gene matches. Here the CDR3 DNA reads TGCAGTGCTAGAGAGGACAGGGGGCGGTACGAGCAGTACTTC. Translating gives CSAREDRGRYEQYF.

This chain joins TRBV19 and TRBJ2-2; no definite D call. The CDR3 runs to 13 residues. V was pared by 3 bases and J by 4 bases, with 6 bases between. Germline CDR1 and CDR2: LNHDA and SQIVND (reference sequence). CDR3 protein: CASSILATGELFF. The CDR3 nucleotides read TGTGCCAGTAGTATCCTGGCCACCGGGGAGCTGTTTTTT. The variable domain in full, completed from reference TRBV19 and TRBJ2-2, reads DGGITQSPKYLFRKEGQNVTLSCEQNLNHDAMYWYRQDPGQGLRLIYYSQIVNDFQKGDIAEGYSVSREKKESFPLTVTSAQKNPTAFYLCASSILATGELFFGEGSRLTVL.

This clonotype was recorded once. This chain connects TRBV20-1 to TRBJ1-1; no definite D call. This CDR3 spans 16 amino acids. Germline CDR1 DFQATT, CDR2 SNEGSKA (reference sequence). V lost 0 bases and J lost 1, with 15 bases in between. The CDR3 protein is CSARDMSRRWNTEAFF. CDR3 nucleotide sequence: TGCAGTGCTAGAGATATGTCCCGACGGTGGAACACTGAAGCTTTCTTT.

This clonotype was seen just once. The J gene is TRBJ2-7, the V gene TRBV4-3, with a tentative D call TRBD2 (5 bases). Trimming cost V 0 bases and J 2 bases, with 11 bases left between them. CDR3 size: 15 residues. Germline V gene sequence: CDR1 LGHNA, CDR2 YSLEER. The CDR3 protein is CASSQDWEFPYEQYF. CDR3 nucleotide sequence: TGCGCCAGCAGCCAAGATTGGGAGTTTCCCTACGAGCAGTACTTC.

V gene TRBV12-3 or TRBV12-4 combines with J gene TRBJ1-5; D is unclear. The CDR3 has 14 residues. V was pared by 6 bases and J by 4 bases, with 13 bases between. The CDR3 DNA reads as TGTGCCAGCAGCCCCCCGTTGGAAAATCAGCCCCAGCATTTT. Encoded protein: CASSPPLENQPQHF.

In this sample, this clonotype turned up many times. The chain links TRBV4-2 to TRBJ2-5; 8 bases fit TRBD1. The trim removed 4 bases at V and 4 bases at J, leaving 11 bases unmatched. Germline V gene data show CDR1 as LGHNA and CDR2 as YNFKEQ. CDR3 length: 16 residues. This CDR3 reads CASSPRGTGVRETQYF. CDR3 coding DNA: TGTGCCAGCAGCCCGCGAGGGACAGGAGTTAGAGAGACCCAGTACTTC.

V gene TRBV5-6 combines with J gene TRBJ1-1; D is undetermined. CDR3 length equals 14 residues. Germline V lookup: CDR1 SGHDT, CDR2 YYEEEE. Deletions cut 7 bases from V and 0 bases from J, with 13 bases between. CDR3 in amino acids: CASGPSHMNTEAFF. For the CDR3, the DNA is TGTGCCAGCGGCCCCAGCCACATGAACACTGAAGCTTTCTTT.

The chain carries TRBV10-3 and TRBJ2-1; TRBD2 matches at 13 bases. The CDR3 covers 15 residues. Per germline, CDR1 ENHRY and CDR2 SYGVKD. After removal of 5 bases from V and 9 bases from J, the junction contained 7 bases not matched to a gene. The CDR3 reads CAISFGLAGAAEQFF. DNA for the CDR3: TGTGCCATCAGTTTCGGACTAGCGGGGGCTGCTGAGCAGTTCTTC.

Only a few counts were recorded for this clonotype. The genes are TRBV15 and TRBJ1-6, with 9 bases that match TRBD1. CDR3 length: 16 amino acids. Looked up from germline, CDR1 is LNHNV and CDR2 is YYDKDF (reference sequence). J gave up 6 bases and V 0 bases, and 3 bases lay outside the gene matches. This CDR3 reads CATSRDGTGLNSPLHF. In DNA, the CDR3 is TGTGCCACCAGCAGAGATGGGACAGGGCTTAATTCACCCCTCCACTTT. Complete variable domain (other parts from reference TRBV15 and TRBJ1-6): DAMVIQNPRYQVTQFGKPVTLSCSQTLNHNVMYWYQQKSSQAPKLLFHYYDKDFNNEADTPDNFQSRRPNTSFCFLDIRSPGLGDTAMYLCATSRDGTGLNSPLHFGNGTRLTVT.

There are a few counts of this clonotype. The genes are TRBV28 and TRBJ1-1, with D possibly matching TRBD1 (6 bases). Germline loops: CDR1 MDHEN, CDR2 SYDVKM. Trimming stripped 2 bases from V and 1 base from J, with 8 bases between. This CDR3 spans 14 amino acids. The CDR3 DNA sequence: TGTGCCAGCAGTTTAATCAGGGGGAACACTGAAGCTTTCTTT. This codes for CASSLIRGNTEAFF.

This clonotype was detected many times. The chain recombines TRBV7-8 with TRBJ1-5, with D uncertain. The CDR3 spans 15 residues. Germline V gene lookup returns CDR1 SGHVS and CDR2 FQNEAQ. V gave up 1 base and J gave up 5 bases, with 12 bases separating them. As DNA, the CDR3 is TGTGCCAGCAGCTTAGTAACGGATTCTTATCAGCCCCAGCATTTT. Translating it yields CASSLVTDSYQPQHF.

This clonotype was observed a handful of times. The chain combines TRBV6-5 with TRBJ1-1, with TRBD1 matching over 7 bases. Per the germline V gene, CDR1 is MNHEY and CDR2 is SVGAGI. The CDR3 spans 15 residues. V dropped 2 bases and J dropped 2; count of bases not matched to a gene: 5. The CDR3 nucleotides are TGTGCCAGCAGTTACGAGGGGGCACTAAACACTGAAGCTTTCTTT. This encodes CASSYEGALNTEAFF.